This T cell receptor (beta chain) was profiled in a study of cytomegalovirus exposure and HLA in healthy donors. Study observations and caveats: Reportedly, diagnosis of cytomegalovirus status by the classifier showed high specificity and sensitivity. In the 95 to 150 validation repertoires, a later analysis found that first-cohort TCR clusters tended to co-occur.

Only a few counts were recorded for this clone. Its target is not known. Here immunoSEQ multiplex PCR was the method, and the copy in TCRdb shows in-frame clones only, minus some. This sample has about 160,000 clones; 85% to 90% occur once, and the top ten carry about a tenth. Trimming shortened V by 3 bases and J by 5 bases, and 4 bases separated the two germline ends. The germline CDR1 and CDR2 sequences are SQVTM and ANQGSEA. The CDR3 contains 10 residues. The chain uses TRBV29-1 and TRBJ1-1; D uncertain. The clonotype was recovered from a woman aged 18-29 years in good health and CMV-seropositive. The specimen sequenced was PBMCs. This CDR3 reads CSVDGTEAFF. DNA of the CDR3: TGCAGCGTTGACGGGACTGAAGCTTTCTTT.